The T cell receptor beta chain under discussion was sequenced for a study of blood T cells in healthy people across ages. Using a J-beta primer mix together with a sample-barcoded 5' primer, a second PCR was run for about 7 to 12 cycles. Each CDR3 protein is one row after TCRdb ran MiXCR on the 5' RACE reads. The sample lists some 1.5 million distinct CDR3 sequences, 28% occurring once. Sequencing was done on a sample of blood. This clonotype was sampled from a woman aged 25 to 39 in good health.

The CDR3 spells CASSLLAGGPRDEQFF. The CDR3 DNA sequence: TGCGCCAGCAGCTTACTAGCGGGAGGGCCAAGGGATGAGCAGTTCTTC. The chain uses TRBV5-1 and TRBJ2-1, with 13 bases matching TRBD2. Germline lookup yields CDR1 SGHRS and CDR2 YFSETQ. The J segment lost 8 bases and the V segment lost 2 bases, leaving 7 bases of the junction unmatched. This CDR3 contains 16 residues.